This T cell receptor (beta chain) was retrieved from a study of PD-L1 blockade in urothelial cancer. Overall study context: About 90% of the 29 patients comprised males who had bladder-origin urothelial cancer. Before enrollment, 0 to 3 chemotherapy regimens had been given to patients.

Described time point: pretreatment peripheral blood. Templates that were synthetic TCR analogs were spiked into each PCR. Profiling relied on immunoSEQ multiplex PCR, and the TCRdb table lists in-frame clones only, not all of them. The data hold about 45,000 clones, with approximately 91% observed a single time. From germline, CDR1 is SGHNT and CDR2 YYREEE (reference sequence). The V gene lost 4 bases and the J gene lost 5 bases, with 9 bases spanning the gap. This CDR3 is 12 amino acids long. About this clone: No antigen is known for it.

Study-wide results and limits: Enhanced expansion of tumor-associated blood clones at 3 weeks characterized durable-benefit patients.

This clonotype originated in a donor at least 40 years old with urothelial cancer. The specimen comprised PBMCs, sampled around atezolizumab (anti-PD-L1) treatment. The V gene is TRBV5-4, the J gene TRBJ1-2, with D unclear. This CDR3 reads CASSTTSYGYTF. The CDR3 DNA reads as TGTGCCAGCAGCACGACATCTTATGGCTACACCTTC.